This TCR beta chain was recovered during a study of control samples from healthy donors and cancer patients. Profiled with immunoSEQ multiplex PCR; TCRdb holds only in-frame clones, not every one. The sample has fewer than 100,000 clones, around 82% seen once. V shed 7 bases and J 4 bases; nucleotides not matched to a gene: 11. Germline loops: CDR1 SGHKS, CDR2 YYEKEE (reference sequence). The CDR3 covers 14 residues. The TCR originated in a woman aged 55-70 years in good health. The source material was blood. The chain uses TRBV5-5 and TRBJ2-7; TRBD1 matches 7 bases. This CDR3 is CASSAWTGSYEQYF. CDR3 nucleotides: TGTGCCAGCTCGGCTTGGACAGGATCTTACGAGCAGTACTTC.